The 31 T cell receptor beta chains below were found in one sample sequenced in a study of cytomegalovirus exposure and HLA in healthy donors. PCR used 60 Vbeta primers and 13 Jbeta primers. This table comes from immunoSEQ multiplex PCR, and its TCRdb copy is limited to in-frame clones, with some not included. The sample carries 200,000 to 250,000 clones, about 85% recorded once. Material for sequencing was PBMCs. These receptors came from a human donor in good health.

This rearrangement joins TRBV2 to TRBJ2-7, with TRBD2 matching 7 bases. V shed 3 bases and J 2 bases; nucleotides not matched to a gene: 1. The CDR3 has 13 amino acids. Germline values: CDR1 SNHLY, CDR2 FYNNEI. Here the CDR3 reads CASSDGGTYEQYF. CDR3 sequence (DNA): TGTGCCAGCAGTGACGGGGGGACCTACGAGCAGTACTTC. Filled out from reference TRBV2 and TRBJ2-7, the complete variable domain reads EPEVTQTPSHQVTQMGQEVILRCVPISNHLYFYWYRQILGQKVEFLVSFYNNEISEKSEIFDDQFSVERPDGSNFTLKIRSTKLEDSAMYFCASSDGGTYEQYFGPGTRLTVT.

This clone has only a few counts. The CDR3 region has the DNA TGTGCCACCATGGGACTAGCGGGAGAATTGAGTGAGCAGTTCTTC. Residues: CATMGLAGELSEQFF. The chain has TRBV10-3 and TRBJ2-1; 14 positions match TRBD2. The CDR3 is made up of 15 amino acids. Losses at the gene ends were 10 bases for V and 9 bases for J; bases not matched to a gene: 11. The germline V gene encodes CDR1 ENHRY and CDR2 SYGVKD.

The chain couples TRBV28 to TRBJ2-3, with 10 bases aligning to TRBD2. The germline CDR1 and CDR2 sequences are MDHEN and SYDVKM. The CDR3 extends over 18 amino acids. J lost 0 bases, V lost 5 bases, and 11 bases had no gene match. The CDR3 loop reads CASSVPGLAFSSTDTQYF. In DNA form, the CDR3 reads TGTGCCAGCAGTGTCCCGGGACTAGCGTTTTCTAGCACAGATACGCAGTATTTT.

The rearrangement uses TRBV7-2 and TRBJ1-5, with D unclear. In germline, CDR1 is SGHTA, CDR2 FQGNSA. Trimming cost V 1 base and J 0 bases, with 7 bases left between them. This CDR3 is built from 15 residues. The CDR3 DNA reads TGTGCCAGCAGCTTAGAAGGGAGTAGCAATCAGCCCCAGCATTTT. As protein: CASSLEGSSNQPQHF.

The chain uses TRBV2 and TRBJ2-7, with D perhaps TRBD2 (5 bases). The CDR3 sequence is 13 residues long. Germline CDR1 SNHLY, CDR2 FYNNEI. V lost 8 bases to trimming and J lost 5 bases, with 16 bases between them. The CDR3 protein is CASAGAGRDEQYF. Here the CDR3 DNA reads TGTGCCAGCGCCGGTGCGGGCCGGGACGAGCAGTACTTC.

CDR3 residues: CASSSKIRANQPQHF. The CDR3 coding sequence is TGTGCCAGCAGCTCGAAGATCAGGGCGAATCAGCCCCAGCATTTT. This chain joins TRBV5-6 and TRBJ1-5; tentatively, D is TRBD1 (5 bases). The ends were cut back, 3 bases at V and 4 bases at J, with 14 bases in the middle. CDR1 is SGHDT and CDR2 is YYEEEE in the germline V gene. The CDR3 is 15 amino acids. Complete variable domain (other parts from reference TRBV5-6 and TRBJ1-5): DAGVTQSPTHLIKTRGQQVTLRCSPKSGHDTVSWYQQALGQGPQFIFQYYEEEERQRGNFPDRFSGHQFPNYSSELNVNALLLGDSALYLCASSSKIRANQPQHFGDGTRLSIL.

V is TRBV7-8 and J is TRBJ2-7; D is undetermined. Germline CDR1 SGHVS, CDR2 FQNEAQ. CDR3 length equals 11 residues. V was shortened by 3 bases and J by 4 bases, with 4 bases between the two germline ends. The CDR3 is CASSLQYEQYF. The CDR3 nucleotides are TGTGCCAGCAGCTTGCAGTACGAGCAGTACTTC.

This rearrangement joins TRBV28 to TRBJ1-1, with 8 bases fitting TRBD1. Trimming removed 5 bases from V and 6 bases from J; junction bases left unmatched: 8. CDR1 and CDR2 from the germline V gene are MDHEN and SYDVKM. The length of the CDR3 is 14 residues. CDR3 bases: TGTGCCAGCAGTCGGACAGGGCTCTTCTCTGAAGCTTTCTTT. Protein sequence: CASSRTGLFSEAFF.

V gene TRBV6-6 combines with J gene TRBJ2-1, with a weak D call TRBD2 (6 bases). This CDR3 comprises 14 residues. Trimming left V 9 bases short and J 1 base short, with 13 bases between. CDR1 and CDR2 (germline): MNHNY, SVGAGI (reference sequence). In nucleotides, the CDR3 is TGTGCCAGTTACGGGACTCAATCCTACAATGAGCAGTTCTTC. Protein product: CASYGTQSYNEQFF.

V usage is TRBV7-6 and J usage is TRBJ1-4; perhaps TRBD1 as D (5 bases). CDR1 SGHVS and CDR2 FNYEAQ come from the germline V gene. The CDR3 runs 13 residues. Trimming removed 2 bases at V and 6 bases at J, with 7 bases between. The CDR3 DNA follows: TGTGCCAGCAGCTTAAGCAGGGATGAAAAACTGTTTTTT. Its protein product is CASSLSRDEKLFF.

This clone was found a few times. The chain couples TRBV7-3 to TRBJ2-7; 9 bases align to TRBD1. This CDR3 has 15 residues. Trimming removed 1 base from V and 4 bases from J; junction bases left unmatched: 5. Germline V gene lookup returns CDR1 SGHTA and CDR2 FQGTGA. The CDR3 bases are TGTGCCAGCAGCTTAAGTGGGACAGGGAGTTACGAGCAGTACTTC. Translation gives CASSLSGTGSYEQYF. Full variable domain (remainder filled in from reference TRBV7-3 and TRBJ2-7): GAGVSQTPSNKVTEKGKYVELRCDPISGHTALYWYRQSLGQGPEFLIYFQGTGAADDSGLPNDRFFAVRPEGSVSTLKIQRTERGDSAVYLCASSLSGTGSYEQYFGPGTRLTVT.

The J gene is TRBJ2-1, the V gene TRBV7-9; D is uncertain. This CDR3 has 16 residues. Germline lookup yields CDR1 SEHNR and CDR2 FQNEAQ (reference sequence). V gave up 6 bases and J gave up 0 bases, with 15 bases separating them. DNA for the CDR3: TGTGCCAGCAGGAATTCGCTATCTAGCTCCTACAATGAGCAGTTCTTC. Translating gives CASRNSLSSSYNEQFF.

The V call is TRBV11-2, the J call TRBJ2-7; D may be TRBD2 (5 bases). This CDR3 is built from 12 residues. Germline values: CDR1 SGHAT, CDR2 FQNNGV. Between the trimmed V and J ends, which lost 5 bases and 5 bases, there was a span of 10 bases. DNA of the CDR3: TGTGCCAGCAGCGCGGATAGCGACGAGCAGTACTTC. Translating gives CASSADSDEQYF.

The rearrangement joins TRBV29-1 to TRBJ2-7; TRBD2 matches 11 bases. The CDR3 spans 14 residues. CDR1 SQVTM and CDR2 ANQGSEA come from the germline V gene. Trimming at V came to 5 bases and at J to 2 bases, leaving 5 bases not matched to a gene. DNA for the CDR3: TGCAGCGTTAAACTAGCGGGAGTAGCCTACGAGCAGTACTTC. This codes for CSVKLAGVAYEQYF.

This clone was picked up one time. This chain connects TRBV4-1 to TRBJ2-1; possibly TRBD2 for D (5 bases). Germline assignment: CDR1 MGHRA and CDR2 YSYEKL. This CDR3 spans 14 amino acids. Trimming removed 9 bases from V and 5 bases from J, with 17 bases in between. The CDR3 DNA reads TGCGCCAGTCAAGCGGTCCGAAGTGACAATGAGCAGTTCTTC. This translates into CASQAVRSDNEQFF.

CDR3 loop: CASSRGTSNTGELFF. CDR3 coding DNA: TGTGCCAGCAGCCGAGGGACATCGAACACCGGGGAGCTGTTTTTT. This chain links TRBV4-2 with TRBJ2-2; TRBD1 might be the D (6 bases). Trimming took off 4 bases at V and 0 bases at J, with 9 bases between the two ends. The CDR3 is 15 residues long. Germline V lookup: CDR1 LGHNA, CDR2 YNFKEQ.

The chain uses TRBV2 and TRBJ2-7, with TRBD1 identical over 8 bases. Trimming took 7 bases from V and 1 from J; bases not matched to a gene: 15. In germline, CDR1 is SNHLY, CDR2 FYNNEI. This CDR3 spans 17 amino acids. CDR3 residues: CASTPGRGQTFSYEQYF. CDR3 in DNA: TGTGCCAGCACCCCAGGCAGGGGGCAAACTTTTTCCTACGAGCAGTACTTC.

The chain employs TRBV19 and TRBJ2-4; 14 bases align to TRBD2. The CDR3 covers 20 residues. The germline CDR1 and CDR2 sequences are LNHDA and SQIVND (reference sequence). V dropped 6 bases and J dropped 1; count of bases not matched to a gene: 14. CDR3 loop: CASSLTSGRARGGAKNIQYF. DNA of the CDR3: TGTGCCAGTAGCTTGACTAGCGGGAGGGCCAGGGGTGGGGCCAAAAACATTCAGTACTTC.

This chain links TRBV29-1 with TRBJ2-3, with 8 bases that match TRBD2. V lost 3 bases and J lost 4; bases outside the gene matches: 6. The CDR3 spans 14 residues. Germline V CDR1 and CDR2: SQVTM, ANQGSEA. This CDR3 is CSVDKREMADTQYF. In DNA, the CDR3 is TGCAGCGTTGACAAGCGGGAGATGGCAGATACGCAGTATTTT.

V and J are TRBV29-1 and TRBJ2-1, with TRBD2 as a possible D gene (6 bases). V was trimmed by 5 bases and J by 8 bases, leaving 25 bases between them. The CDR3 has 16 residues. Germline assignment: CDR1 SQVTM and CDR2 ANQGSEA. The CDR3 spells CSVSRIAERRADEQFF. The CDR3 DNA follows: TGCAGCGTTTCGCGCATAGCGGAAAGGAGGGCGGATGAGCAGTTCTTC.

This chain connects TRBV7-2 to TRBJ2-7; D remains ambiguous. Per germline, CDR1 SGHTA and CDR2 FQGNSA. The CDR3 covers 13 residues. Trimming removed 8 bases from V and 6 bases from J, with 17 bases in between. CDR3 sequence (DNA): TGTGCCAGCGGCCCCACCCTTACCCCCGAGCAGTACTTC. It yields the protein CASGPTLTPEQYF.

CDR3 region: CAISGLAGGRGYEQYF. Written as DNA, the CDR3 is TGTGCCATCAGTGGCCTAGCGGGAGGGCGCGGCTACGAGCAGTACTTC. V gene TRBV10-3 combines with J gene TRBJ2-7; 12 nucleotides agree with TRBD2. With 4 bases clipped from V and 3 bases from J, the junction kept 7 bases outside the gene matches. The germline V gene has CDR1 ENHRY and CDR2 SYGVKD. The CDR3 covers 16 residues.

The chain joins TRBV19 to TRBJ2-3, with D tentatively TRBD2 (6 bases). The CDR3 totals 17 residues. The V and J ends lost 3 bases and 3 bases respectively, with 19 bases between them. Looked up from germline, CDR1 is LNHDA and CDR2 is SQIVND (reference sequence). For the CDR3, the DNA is TGTGCCAGTAGTATCAAACCCGGGACTGGTTATACAGATACGCAGTATTTT. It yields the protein CASSIKPGTGYTDTQYF.

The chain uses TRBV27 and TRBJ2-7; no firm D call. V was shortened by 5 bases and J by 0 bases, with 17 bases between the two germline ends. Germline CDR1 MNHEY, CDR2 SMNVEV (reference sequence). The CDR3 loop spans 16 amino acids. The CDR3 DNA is TGTGCCAGCAGTAAAACCCCGAGCACGAGCTCCTACGAGCAGTACTTC. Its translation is CASSKTPSTSSYEQYF.

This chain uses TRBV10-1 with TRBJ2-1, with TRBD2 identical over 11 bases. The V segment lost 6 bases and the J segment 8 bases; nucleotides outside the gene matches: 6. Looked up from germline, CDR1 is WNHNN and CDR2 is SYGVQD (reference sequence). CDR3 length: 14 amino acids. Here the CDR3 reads CASSLIAGGHEQFF. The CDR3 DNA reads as TGCGCCAGCAGCCTAATAGCGGGAGGGCATGAGCAGTTCTTC.

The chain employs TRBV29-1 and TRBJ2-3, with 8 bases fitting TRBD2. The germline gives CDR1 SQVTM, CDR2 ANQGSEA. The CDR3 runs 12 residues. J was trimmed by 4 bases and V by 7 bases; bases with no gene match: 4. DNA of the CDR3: TGCAGCGGGGGACTAGGTTCAGATACGCAGTATTTT. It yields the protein CSGGLGSDTQYF.

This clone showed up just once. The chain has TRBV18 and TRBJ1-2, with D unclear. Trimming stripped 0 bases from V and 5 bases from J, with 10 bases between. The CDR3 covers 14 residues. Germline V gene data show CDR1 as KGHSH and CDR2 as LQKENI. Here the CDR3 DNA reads TGTGCCAGCTCACCACCGACAAGGGAGTATGGCTACACCTTC. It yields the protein CASSPPTREYGYTF.

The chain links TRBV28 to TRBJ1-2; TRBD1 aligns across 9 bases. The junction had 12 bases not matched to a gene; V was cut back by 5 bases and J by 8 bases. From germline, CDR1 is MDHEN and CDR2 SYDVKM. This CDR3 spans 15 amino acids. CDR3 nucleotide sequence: TGTGCCAGCAGTGCCTCCGGGACAGGGTTGCAGGGCTACACCTTC. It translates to CASSASGTGLQGYTF.

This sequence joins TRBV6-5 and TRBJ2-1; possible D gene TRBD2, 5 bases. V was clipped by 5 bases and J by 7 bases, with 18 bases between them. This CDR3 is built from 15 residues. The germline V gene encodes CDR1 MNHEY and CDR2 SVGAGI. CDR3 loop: CASSPEAEVANEQFF. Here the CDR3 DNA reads TGTGCCAGCAGTCCCGAGGCGGAGGTAGCGAATGAGCAGTTCTTC.

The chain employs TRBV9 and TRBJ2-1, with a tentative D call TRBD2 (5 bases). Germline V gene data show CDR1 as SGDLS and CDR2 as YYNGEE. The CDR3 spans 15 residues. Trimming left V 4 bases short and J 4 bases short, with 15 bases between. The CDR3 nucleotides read TGTGCCAGCAGCCCCTTTGGGTCGGGGTACAATGAGCAGTTCTTC. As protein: CASSPFGSGYNEQFF.

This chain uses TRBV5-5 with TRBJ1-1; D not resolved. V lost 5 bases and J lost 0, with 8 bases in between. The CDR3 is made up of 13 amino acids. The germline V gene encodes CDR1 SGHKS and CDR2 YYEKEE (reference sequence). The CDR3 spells CASSGTVNTEAFF. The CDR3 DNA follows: TGTGCCAGCAGTGGCACAGTGAACACTGAAGCTTTCTTT.